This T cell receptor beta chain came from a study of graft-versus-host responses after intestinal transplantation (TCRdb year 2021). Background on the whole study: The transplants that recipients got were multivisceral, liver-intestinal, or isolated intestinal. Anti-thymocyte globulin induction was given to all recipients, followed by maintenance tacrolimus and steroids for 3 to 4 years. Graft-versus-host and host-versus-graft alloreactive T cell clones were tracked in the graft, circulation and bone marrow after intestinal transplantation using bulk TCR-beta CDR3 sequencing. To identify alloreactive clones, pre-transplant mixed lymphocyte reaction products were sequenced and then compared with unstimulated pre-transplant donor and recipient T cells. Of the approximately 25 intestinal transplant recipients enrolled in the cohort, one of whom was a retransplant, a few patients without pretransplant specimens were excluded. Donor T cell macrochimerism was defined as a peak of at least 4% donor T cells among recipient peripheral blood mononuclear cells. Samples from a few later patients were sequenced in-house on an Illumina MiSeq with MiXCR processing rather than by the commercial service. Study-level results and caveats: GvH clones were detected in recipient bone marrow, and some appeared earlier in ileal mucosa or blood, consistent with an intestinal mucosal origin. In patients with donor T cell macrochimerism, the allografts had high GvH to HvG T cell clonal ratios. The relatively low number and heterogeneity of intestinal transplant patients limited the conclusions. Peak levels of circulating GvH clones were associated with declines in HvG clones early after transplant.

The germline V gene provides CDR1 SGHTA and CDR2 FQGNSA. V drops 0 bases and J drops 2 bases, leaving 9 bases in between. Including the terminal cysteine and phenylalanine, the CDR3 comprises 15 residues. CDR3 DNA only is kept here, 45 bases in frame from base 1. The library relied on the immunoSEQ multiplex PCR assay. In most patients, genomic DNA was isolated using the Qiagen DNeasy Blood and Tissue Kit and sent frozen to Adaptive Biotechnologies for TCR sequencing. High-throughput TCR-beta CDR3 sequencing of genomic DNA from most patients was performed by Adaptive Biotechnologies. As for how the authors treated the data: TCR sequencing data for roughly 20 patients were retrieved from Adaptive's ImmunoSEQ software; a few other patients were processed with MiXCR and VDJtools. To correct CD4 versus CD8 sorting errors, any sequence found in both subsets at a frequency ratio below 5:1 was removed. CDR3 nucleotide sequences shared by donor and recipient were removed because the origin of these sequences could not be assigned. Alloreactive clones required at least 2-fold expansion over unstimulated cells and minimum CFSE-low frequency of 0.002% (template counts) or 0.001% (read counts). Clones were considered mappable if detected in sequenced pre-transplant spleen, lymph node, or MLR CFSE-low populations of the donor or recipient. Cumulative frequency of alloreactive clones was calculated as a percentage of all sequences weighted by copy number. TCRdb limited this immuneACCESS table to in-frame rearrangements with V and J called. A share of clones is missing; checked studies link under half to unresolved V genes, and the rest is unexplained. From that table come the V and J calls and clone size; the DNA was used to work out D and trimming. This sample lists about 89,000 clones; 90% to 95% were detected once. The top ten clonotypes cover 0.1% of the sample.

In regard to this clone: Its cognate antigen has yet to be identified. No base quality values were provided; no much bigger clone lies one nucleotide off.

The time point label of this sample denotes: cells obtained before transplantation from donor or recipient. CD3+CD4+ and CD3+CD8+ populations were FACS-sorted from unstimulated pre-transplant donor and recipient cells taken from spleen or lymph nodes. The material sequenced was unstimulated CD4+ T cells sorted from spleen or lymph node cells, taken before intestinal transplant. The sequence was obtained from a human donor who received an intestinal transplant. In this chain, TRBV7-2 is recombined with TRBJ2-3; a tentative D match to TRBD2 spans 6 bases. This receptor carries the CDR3 CASSLAEGLTDTQYF. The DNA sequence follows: TGTGCCAGCAGCTTAGCGGAGGGCCTCACAGATACGCAGTATTTT.